This T cell receptor beta chain comes out of a study of CD8 T cells in Susac syndrome. Blood CD8+ and CD4+ T cells underwent high-throughput TCR beta sequencing. A quantity of about 0.5 to 1 ug RNA underwent reverse transcription using random hexamers. The amplification used immunoSEQ multiplex PCR on TCR beta CDR3; it spanned 54 Vbeta and 13 Jbeta. TCRdb re-called the immunoSEQ multiplex PCR reads through MiXCR, storing one row per CDR3 protein. The repertoire holds under 80,000 distinct CDR3 sequences, with about 95% as singletons. Trimming took 6 bases from V and 3 from J; bases not matched to a gene: 6. This CDR3 region has 13 residues. CDR1 is SQVTM, CDR2 ANQGSEA, per germline.

This TCR derives from a human donor with multiple sclerosis. V is TRBV29-1 and J is TRBJ1-1; 8 nucleotides line up with TRBD1. The sample was CD8+ T cells from PBMCs. The CDR3 loop is CSVDQGQDTEAFF. CDR3 DNA: TGCAGCGTCGATCAGGGACAGGACACTGAAGCTTTCTTT.